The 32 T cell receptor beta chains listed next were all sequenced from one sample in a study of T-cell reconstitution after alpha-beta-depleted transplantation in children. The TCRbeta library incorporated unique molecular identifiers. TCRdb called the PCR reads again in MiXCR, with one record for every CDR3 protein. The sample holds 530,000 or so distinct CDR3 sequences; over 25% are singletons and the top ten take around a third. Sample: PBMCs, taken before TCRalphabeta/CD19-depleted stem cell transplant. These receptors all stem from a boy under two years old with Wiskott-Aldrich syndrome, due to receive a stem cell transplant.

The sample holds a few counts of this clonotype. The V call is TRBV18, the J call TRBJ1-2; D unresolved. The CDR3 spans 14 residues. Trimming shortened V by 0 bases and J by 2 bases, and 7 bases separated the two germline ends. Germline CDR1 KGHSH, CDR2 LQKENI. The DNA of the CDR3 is TGTGCCAGCTCACCACCCGGGGAGAACTATGGCTACACCTTC. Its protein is CASSPPGENYGYTF.

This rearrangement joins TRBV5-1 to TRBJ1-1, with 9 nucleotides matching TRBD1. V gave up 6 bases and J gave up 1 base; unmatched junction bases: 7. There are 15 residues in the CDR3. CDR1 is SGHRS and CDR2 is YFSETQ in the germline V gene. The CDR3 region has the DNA TGCGCCAGCAAAGGGACAGGGAAGGAGAACACTGAAGCTTTCTTT. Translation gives CASKGTGKENTEAFF. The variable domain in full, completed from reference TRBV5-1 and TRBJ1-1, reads KAGVTQTPRYLIKTRGQQVTLSCSPISGHRSVSWYQQTPGQGLQFLFEYFSETQRNKGNFPGRFSGRQFSNSRSEMNVSTLELGDSALYLCASKGTGKENTEAFFGQGTRLTVV.

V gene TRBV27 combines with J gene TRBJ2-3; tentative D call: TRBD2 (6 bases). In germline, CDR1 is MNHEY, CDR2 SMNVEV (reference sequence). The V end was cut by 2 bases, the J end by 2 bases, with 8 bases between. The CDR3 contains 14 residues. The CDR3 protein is CASSLTGVTDTQYF. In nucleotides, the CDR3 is TGTGCCAGCAGTTTAACGGGAGTCACAGATACGCAGTATTTT.

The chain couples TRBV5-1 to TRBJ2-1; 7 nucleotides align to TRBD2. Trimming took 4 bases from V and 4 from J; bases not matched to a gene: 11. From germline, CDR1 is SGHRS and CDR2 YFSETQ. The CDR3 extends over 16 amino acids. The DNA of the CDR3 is TGCGCCAGCAGCAAGTCAACCAGCGGGGTATACAATGAGCAGTTCTTC. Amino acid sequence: CASSKSTSGVYNEQFF.

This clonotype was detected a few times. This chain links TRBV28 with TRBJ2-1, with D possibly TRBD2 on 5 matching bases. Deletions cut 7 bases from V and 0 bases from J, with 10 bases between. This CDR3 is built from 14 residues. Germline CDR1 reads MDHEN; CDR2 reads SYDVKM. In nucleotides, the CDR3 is TGTGCCAGCATCAGCGGCTACTCCTACAATGAGCAGTTCTTC. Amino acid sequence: CASISGYSYNEQFF.

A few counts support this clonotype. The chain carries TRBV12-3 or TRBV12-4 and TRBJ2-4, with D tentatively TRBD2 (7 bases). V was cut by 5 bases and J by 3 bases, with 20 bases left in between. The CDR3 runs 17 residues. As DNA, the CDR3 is TGTGCCAGCAGTGGGGGGAGGGGGAAGAGAGGCAAAAACATTCAGTACTTC. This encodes CASSGGRGKRGKNIQYF.

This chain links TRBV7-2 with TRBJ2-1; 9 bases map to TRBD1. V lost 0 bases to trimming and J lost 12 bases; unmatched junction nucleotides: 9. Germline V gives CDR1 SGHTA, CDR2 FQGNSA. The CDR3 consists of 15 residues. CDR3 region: CASSLAGTGWRGQFF. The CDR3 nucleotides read TGTGCCAGCAGCTTAGCTGGGACAGGGTGGCGGGGGCAGTTCTTC.

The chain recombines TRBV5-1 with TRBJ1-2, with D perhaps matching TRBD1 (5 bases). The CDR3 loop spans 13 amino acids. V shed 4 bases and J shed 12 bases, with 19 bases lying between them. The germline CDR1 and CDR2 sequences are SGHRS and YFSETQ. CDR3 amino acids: CASSNEAGVANTF. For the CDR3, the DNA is TGCGCCAGCAGCAACGAGGCGGGGGTGGCGAACACCTTC.

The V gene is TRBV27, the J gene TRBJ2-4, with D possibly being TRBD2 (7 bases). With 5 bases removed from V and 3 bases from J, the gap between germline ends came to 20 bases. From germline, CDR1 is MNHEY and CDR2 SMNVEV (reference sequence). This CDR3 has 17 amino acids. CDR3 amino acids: CASSPRGGLGGKNIQYF. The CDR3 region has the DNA TGTGCCAGCAGTCCCAGGGGAGGGCTAGGAGGCAAAAACATTCAGTACTTC.

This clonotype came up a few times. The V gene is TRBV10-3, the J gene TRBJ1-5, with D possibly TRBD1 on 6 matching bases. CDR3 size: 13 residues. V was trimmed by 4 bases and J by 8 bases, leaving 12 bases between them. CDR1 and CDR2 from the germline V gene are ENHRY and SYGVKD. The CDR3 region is CAISVKGEKPQHF. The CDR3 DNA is TGTGCCATCAGTGTTAAGGGGGAAAAGCCCCAGCATTTT.

The CDR3 loop is CASSQAGIDTQYF. The CDR3 coding sequence is TGCGCCAGCAGCCAAGCGGGAATAGATACGCAGTATTTT. The V and J genes are TRBV4-1 and TRBJ2-3; possibly TRBD2 for D (5 bases). Looked up from germline, CDR1 is MGHRA and CDR2 is YSYEKL. The CDR3 extends over 13 amino acids. The V end lost 1 base, the J end lost 5 bases, and 7 bases lay between the germline ends.

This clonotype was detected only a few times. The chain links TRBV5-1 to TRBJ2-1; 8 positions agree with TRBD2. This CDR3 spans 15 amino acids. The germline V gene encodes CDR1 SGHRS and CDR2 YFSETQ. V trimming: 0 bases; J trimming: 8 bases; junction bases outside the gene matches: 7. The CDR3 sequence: CASSLVATSDDEQFF. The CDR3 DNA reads TGCGCCAGCAGCTTGGTCGCGACTAGCGATGATGAGCAGTTCTTC.

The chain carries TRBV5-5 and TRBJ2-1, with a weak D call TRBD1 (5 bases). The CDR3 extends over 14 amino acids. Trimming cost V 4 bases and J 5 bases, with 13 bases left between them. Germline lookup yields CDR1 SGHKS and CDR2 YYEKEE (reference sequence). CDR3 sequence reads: CASSSQGLNNEQFF. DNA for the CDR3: TGTGCCAGCAGCAGTCAGGGCTTAAACAATGAGCAGTTCTTC.

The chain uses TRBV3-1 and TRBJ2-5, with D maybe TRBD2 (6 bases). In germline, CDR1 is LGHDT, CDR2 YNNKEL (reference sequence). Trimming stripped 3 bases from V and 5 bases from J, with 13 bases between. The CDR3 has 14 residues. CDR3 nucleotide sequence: TGTGCCAGCAGCCAGTCGGGCGGGATTGAGACCCAGTACTTC. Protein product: CASSQSGGIETQYF.

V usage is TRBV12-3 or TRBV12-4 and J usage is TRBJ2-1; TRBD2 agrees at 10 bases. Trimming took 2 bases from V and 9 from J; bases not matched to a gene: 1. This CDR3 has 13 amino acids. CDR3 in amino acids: CASSLLAGVEQFF. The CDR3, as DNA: TGTGCCAGCAGTTTACTAGCGGGAGTTGAGCAGTTCTTC.

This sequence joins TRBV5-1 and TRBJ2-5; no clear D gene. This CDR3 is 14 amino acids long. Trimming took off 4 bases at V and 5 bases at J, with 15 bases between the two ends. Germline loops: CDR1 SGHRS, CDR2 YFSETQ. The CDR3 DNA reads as TGCGCCAGCAGCCCTTCCACTGGGCGGGAGACCCAGTACTTC. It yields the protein CASSPSTGRETQYF. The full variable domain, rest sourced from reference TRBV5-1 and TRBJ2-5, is KAGVTQTPRYLIKTRGQQVTLSCSPISGHRSVSWYQQTPGQGLQFLFEYFSETQRNKGNFPGRFSGRQFSNSRSEMNVSTLELGDSALYLCASSPSTGRETQYFGPGTRLLVL.

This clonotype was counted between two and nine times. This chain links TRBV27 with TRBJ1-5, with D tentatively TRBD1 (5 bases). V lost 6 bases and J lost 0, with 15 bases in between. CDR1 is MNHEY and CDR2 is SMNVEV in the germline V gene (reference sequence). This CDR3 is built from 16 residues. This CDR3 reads CASSKGRGDSNQPQHF. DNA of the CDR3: TGTGCCAGCAGCAAAGGGCGAGGGGATAGCAATCAGCCCCAGCATTTT.

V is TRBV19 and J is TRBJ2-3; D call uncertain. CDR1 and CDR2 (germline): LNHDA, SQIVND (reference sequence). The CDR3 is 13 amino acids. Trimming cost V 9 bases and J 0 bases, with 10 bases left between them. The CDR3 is CASRRHSTDTQYF. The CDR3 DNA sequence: TGTGCCAGCAGACGCCACAGCACAGATACGCAGTATTTT. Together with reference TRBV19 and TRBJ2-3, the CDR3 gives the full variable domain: DGGITQSPKYLFRKEGQNVTLSCEQNLNHDAMYWYRQDPGQGLRLIYYSQIVNDFQKGDIAEGYSVSREKKESFPLTVTSAQKNPTAFYLCASRRHSTDTQYFGPGTRLTVL.

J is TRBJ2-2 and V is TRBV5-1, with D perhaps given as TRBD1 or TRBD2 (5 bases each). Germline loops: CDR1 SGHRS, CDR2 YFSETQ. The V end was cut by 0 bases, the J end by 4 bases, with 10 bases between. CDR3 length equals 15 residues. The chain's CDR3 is CASSLVGVSTGELFF. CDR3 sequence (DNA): TGCGCCAGCAGCTTGGTGGGGGTGAGCACCGGGGAGCTGTTTTTT.

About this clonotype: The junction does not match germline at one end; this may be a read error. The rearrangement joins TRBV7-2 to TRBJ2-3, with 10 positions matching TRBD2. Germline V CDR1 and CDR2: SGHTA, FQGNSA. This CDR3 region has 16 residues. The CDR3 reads CSSSRLAGGGTDTQYF. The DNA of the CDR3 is TGTTCCAGCAGCAGATTAGCGGGAGGAGGCACAGATACGCAGTATTTT.

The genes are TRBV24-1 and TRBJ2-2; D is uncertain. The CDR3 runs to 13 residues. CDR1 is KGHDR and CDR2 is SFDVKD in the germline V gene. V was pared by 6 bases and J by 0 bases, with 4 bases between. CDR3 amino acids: CATSQTNTGELFF. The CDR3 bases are TGTGCCACCAGTCAGACGAACACCGGGGAGCTGTTTTTT.

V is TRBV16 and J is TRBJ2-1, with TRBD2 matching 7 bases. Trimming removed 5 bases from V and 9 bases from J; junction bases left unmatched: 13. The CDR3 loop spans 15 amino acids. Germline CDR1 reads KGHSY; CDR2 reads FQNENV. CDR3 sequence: CASSSIKGGPSEQFF. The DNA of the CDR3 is TGTGCCAGCAGCTCCATAAAGGGAGGGCCGTCTGAGCAGTTCTTC.

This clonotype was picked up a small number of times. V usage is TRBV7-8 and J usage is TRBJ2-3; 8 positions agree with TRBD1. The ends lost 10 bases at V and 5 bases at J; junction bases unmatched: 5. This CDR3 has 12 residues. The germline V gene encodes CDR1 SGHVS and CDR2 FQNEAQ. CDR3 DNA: TGTGCCACCCAGGGGGCGGAAGATACGCAGTATTTT. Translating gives CATQGAEDTQYF.

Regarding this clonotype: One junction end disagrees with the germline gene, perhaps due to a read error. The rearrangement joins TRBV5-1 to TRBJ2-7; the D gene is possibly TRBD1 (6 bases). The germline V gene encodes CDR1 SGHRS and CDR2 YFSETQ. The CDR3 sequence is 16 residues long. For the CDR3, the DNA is TGCGCCAGCAGCTTTACCGGGACAAGAGTCTCCTACGGGCAGTACTTC. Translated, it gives CASSFTGTRVSYGQYF.

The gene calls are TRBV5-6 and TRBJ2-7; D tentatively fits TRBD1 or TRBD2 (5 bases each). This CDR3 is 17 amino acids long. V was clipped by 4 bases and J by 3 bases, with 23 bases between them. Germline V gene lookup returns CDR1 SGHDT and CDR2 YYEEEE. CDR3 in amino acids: CASSRNVATRGNYEQYF. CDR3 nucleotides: TGTGCCAGCAGCCGGAATGTAGCGACGAGGGGTAACTACGAGCAGTACTTC.

The CDR3, as DNA: TGTGCCTGGAGCCCCGGACTAGCGGGAGCATCGAATACGCAGTATTTT. Encoded protein: CAWSPGLAGASNTQYF. This chain joins TRBV30 and TRBJ2-3, with TRBD2 identical over 13 bases. The CDR3 runs 16 residues. Germline lookup yields CDR1 GTSNPN and CDR2 SVGIG (reference sequence). The J segment lost 7 bases and the V segment lost 3 bases, leaving 10 bases of the junction unmatched. Combining the CDR3 with reference TRBV30 and TRBJ2-3 gives the whole variable domain SQTIHQWPATLVQPVGSPLSLECTVEGTSNPNLYWYRQAAGRGLQLLFYSVGIGQISSEVPQNLSASRPQDRQFILSSKKLLLSDSGFYLCAWSPGLAGASNTQYFGPGTRLTVL.

This CDR3 reads CASSARLVLMTDTQYF. CDR3 in DNA: TGTGCCAGCAGTGCCCGACTAGTTTTGATGACAGATACGCAGTATTTT. The rearrangement uses TRBV6-1 and TRBJ2-3, with a possible D match to TRBD2 (6 bases). The V and J ends lost 4 bases and 3 bases respectively, with 17 bases between them. This CDR3 has 16 amino acids. CDR1 is MNHNS and CDR2 is SASEGT in the germline V gene.

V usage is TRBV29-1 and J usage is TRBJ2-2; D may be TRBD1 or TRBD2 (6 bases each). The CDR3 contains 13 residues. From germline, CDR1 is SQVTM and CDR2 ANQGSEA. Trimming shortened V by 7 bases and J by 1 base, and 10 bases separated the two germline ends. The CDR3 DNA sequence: TGCAGCGCCGAGGGGGGGAACACCGGGGAGCTGTTTTTT. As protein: CSAEGGNTGELFF.

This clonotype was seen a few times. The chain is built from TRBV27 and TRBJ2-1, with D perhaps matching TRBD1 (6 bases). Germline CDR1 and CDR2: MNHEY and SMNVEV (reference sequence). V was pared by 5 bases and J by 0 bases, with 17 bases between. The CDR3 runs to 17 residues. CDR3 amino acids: CASSPSSDRLSYNEQFF. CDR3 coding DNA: TGTGCCAGCAGTCCATCGTCCGACAGGCTCTCCTACAATGAGCAGTTCTTC.

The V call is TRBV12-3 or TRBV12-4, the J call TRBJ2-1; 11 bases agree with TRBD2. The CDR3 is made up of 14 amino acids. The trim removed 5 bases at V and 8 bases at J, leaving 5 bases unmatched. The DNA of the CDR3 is TGTGCCAGCAGTACTAGCGGGAGAGCAGATGAGCAGTTCTTC. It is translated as CASSTSGRADEQFF.

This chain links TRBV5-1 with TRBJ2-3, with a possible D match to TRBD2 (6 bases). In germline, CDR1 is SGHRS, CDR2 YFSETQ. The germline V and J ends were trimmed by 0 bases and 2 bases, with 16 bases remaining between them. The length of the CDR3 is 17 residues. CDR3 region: CASSLGNPGLYTDTQYF. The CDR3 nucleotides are TGCGCCAGCAGCTTGGGAAATCCGGGACTCTACACAGATACGCAGTATTTT.

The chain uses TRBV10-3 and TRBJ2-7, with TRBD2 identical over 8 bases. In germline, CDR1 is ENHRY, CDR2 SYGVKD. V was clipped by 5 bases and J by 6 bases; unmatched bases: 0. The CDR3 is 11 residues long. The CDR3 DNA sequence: TGTGCCATCAGTACTAGCGGCGAGCAGTACTTC. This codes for CAISTSGEQYF.